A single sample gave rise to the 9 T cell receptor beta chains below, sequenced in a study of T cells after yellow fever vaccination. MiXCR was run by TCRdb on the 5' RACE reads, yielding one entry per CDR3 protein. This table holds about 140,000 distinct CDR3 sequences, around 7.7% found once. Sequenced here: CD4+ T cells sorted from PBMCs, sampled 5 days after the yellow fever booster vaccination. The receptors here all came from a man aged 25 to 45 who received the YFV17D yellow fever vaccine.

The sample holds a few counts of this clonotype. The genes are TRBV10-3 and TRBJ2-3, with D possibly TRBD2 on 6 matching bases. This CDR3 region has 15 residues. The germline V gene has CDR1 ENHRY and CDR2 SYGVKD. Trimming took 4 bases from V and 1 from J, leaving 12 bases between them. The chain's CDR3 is CAISGSSVGTDTQYF. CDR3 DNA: TGTGCCATCAGTGGCTCTAGCGTCGGCACAGATACGCAGTATTTT.

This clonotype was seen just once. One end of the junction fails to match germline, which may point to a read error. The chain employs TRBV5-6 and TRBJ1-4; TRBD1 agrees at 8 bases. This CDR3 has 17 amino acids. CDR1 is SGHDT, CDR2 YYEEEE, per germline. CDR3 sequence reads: CASSLVTPGQAKEKLFF. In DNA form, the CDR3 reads TGTGCCAGCAGCTTGGTGACACCGGGACAGGCTAAGGAAAAACTGTTTTTT.

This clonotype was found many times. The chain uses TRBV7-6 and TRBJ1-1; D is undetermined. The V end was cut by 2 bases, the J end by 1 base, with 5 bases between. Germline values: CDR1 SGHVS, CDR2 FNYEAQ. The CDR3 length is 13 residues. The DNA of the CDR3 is TGTGCCAGCAGCTTACAACAGAACACTGAAGCTTTCTTT. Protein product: CASSLQQNTEAFF.

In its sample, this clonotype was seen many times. The CDR3 sequence: CASSPGRGLHNEQFF. CDR3 nucleotides: TGTGCCAGCAGTCCCGGTCGAGGTCTACACAATGAGCAGTTCTTC. This chain joins TRBV6-1 and TRBJ2-1; D gene unclear. The CDR3 has 15 residues. V lost 5 bases, J lost 5 bases, and 16 bases lay in between. Germline CDR1 MNHNS, CDR2 SASEGT.

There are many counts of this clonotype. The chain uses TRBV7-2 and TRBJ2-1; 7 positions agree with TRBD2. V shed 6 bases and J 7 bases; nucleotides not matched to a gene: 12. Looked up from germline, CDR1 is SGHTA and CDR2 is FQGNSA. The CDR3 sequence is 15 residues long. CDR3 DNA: TGTGCCAGCAGGGGCGCGGCGGGGGTACGTAATGAGCAGTTCTTC. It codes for CASRGAAGVRNEQFF. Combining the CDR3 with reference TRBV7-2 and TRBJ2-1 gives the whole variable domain GAGVSQSPSNKVTEKGKDVELRCDPISGHTALYWYRQSLGQGLEFLIYFQGNSAPDKSGLPSDRFSAERTGGSVSTLTIQRTQQEDSAVYLCASRGAAGVRNEQFFGPGTRLTVL.

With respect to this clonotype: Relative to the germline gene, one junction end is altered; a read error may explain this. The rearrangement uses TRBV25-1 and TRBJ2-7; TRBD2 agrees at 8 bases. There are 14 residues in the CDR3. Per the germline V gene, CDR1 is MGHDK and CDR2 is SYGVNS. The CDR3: CASSKAGVSNEQYF. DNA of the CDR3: TGTGCCAGCAGTAAAGCGGGAGTCTCCAACGAGCAGTACTTC.

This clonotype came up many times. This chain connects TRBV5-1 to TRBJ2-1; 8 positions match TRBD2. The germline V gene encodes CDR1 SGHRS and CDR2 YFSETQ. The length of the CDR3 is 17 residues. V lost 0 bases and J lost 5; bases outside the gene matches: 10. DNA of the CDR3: TGCGCCAGCAGCTTGGCCCCTGGGGGCGGGAGGAACAATGAGCAGTTCTTC. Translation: CASSLAPGGGRNNEQFF.

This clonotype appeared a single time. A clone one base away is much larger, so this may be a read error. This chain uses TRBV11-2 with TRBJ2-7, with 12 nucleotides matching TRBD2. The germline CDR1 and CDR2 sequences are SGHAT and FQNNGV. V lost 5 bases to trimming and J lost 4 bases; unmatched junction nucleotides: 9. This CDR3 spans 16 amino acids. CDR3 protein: CASSNYRTSGEYEQYF. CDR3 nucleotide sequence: TGTGCCAGCAGCAATTATAGGACTAGCGGGGAGTACGAGCAGTACTTC.

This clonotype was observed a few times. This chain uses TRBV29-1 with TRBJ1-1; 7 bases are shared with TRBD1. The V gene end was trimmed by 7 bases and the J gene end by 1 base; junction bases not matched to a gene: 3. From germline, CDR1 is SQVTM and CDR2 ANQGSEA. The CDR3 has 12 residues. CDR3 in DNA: TGCAGCGCGGGACAGACGAACACTGAAGCTTTCTTT. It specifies CSAGQTNTEAFF.